This T cell receptor (beta chain) was documented in a study of beta chain features in type 1 diabetes. Broader study findings: HLA influence on TCRB rearrangement stayed unresolved here. Shortening of TCRB CDR3s, moderate but significant, appeared in all four CD4+ subsets of Type 1 diabetes patients. For type 1 diabetes patients, VDJ junctions showed fewer insertions and more deletions.

A word on this clone: The target antigen is unknown.

All of the isolated RNA was reverse transcribed, so expressed TCRB transcripts were sequenced. This table comes from immunoSEQ multiplex PCR, and its TCRdb copy is limited to in-frame clones, with some not included. The sample yields about 300,000 clones, roughly 13% seen once. Only one heparinised blood draw was taken per donor, and its volume averaged about 120 mL. Staining for CD45RO/CCR7/CD25/CD127/CD95/CD27 allowed sorting of CD4+ naive, central memory, regulatory and stem cell-like memory cells. CDR1 and CDR2 from the germline V gene are MNHNS and SASEGT. CDR3 length equals 13 residues. Trimming shortened V by 4 bases and J by 6 bases, and 13 bases separated the two germline ends.

The V gene is TRBV6-1, the J gene TRBJ2-7; weak D call: TRBD1 (6 bases). Sequencing input: naive CD4+ T cells from blood. This clonotype originated in a woman younger than 30 with type 1 diabetes. The CDR3 sequence is CASSGGRGFEQYV. In DNA form, the CDR3 reads TGTGCCAGCAGTGGTGGCAGGGGTTTCGAGCAGTACGTC.